This TCR beta chain emerged from a study of blood T cell repertoires in COVID-19. In the study overall: Samples taken during acute and convalescent COVID-19 were collected in the United States, Italy and Spain.

This CDR3 is 16 amino acids long. V lost 3 bases to trimming and J lost 7 bases, with 19 bases between them. Per the germline V gene, CDR1 is MRHNA and CDR2 is SNTAGT. Profiling relied on immunoSEQ multiplex PCR, and the TCRdb table lists in-frame clones only, not all of them. The sample includes roughly 150,000 clones, around 88% of them seen just once. This TCR derives from a human donor in a cohort sampled during active COVID-19. The chain is built from TRBV6-4 and TRBJ2-1; D possibly corresponds to TRBD1 (6 bases). The material sequenced was peripheral blood. CDR3 loop: CASSESTGLGSNEQFF. DNA for the CDR3: TGTGCCAGCAGTGAAAGCACAGGGCTAGGTTCAAATGAGCAGTTCTTC.